Below are 26 T cell receptor beta chains sequenced from a single sample in a study of T-cell reconstitution after alpha-beta-depleted transplantation in children. Researchers prepared the TCRbeta library using unique molecular identifiers, the study reports. MiXCR, applied by TCRdb to the PCR reads, yields one record per CDR3 protein. The sample has about 980,000 distinct CDR3 sequences; about 30% are singletons. The source material was PBMCs, mostly from graft donor cells, sampled 360 days after TCRalphabeta/CD19-depleted stem cell transplant. These receptors all stem from a boy in the first two years of life who had a stem cell transplant for SCID, so the T cells may come from the graft donor.

This chain uses TRBV10-3 with TRBJ2-3, with TRBD2 identical over 10 bases. With V trimmed by 3 bases and J by 5 bases, 5 bases remained unmatched. Germline V CDR1 and CDR2: ENHRY, SYGVKD. The CDR3 loop spans 15 amino acids. CDR3: CAISEAGGRVDTQYF. CDR3 nucleotide sequence: TGTGCCATCAGTGAAGCGGGGGGGCGTGTAGATACGCAGTATTTT.

The V gene is TRBV2, the J gene TRBJ2-2; D is unclear. The CDR3 has 14 residues. CDR1 and CDR2 from the germline V gene are SNHLY and FYNNEI. V lost 11 bases and J 0 bases, leaving 13 bases between the germline ends. The CDR3 sequence is CAVVATANTGELFF. The CDR3 DNA reads TGTGCCGTGGTGGCGACTGCGAACACCGGGGAGCTGTTTTTT.

The chain is built from TRBV12-3 or TRBV12-4 and TRBJ1-1; D gene unclear. Trimming stripped 3 bases from V and 5 bases from J, with 10 bases between. This CDR3 has 13 residues. DNA of the CDR3: TGTGCCAGCAGTTTGTTTATCGAAACTGAAGCTTTCTTT. This codes for CASSLFIETEAFF.

The chain uses TRBV4-1 and TRBJ1-6; no reliable D call. Germline V CDR1 and CDR2: MGHRA, YSYEKL. CDR3 length equals 18 residues. V was clipped by 0 bases and J by 7 bases, with 19 bases between them. The CDR3, as DNA: TGCGCCAGCAGCCAAGAAAGCTCCATGGCATCTTACAATTCACCCCTCCACTTT. Translating gives CASSQESSMASYNSPLHF.

The V and J genes are TRBV19 and TRBJ2-3; D call uncertain. V was trimmed by 7 bases and J by 5 bases, leaving 10 bases between them. The CDR3 is 12 amino acids. The germline gives CDR1 LNHDA, CDR2 SQIVND (reference sequence). DNA of the CDR3: TGTGCCAGTATCGGAGCCAAAGATACGCAGTATTTT. It translates to CASIGAKDTQYF.

The rearrangement links TRBV20-1 to TRBJ2-7; D might be TRBD1 (5 bases). CDR1 and CDR2 from the germline V gene are DFQATT and SNEGSKA (reference sequence). V gave up 0 bases and J gave up 5 bases, with 17 bases separating them. This CDR3 has 15 amino acids. This CDR3 is CSARDPRDTFHEQYF. CDR3 DNA: TGCAGTGCTAGAGATCCCAGGGATACATTCCACGAGCAGTACTTC.

The chain carries TRBV12-3 or TRBV12-4 and TRBJ2-1, with TRBD2 identical over 12 bases. V lost 6 bases to trimming and J lost 12 bases; unmatched junction nucleotides: 9. The CDR3 loop spans 14 amino acids. The CDR3 is CASSPSGGAQGQFF. The DNA of the CDR3 is TGTGCCAGCAGCCCTAGCGGGGGGGCCCAGGGGCAGTTCTTC.

The V call is TRBV4-1, the J call TRBJ2-2; perhaps TRBD1 as D (5 bases). With 0 bases removed from V and 5 bases from J, the gap between germline ends came to 16 bases. Germline CDR1 and CDR2: MGHRA and YSYEKL. This CDR3 has 17 amino acids. The DNA for the CDR3 is TGCGCCAGCAGCCAAGAAGGGCAGGGAATGGGAACCGGGGAGCTGTTTTTT. Translation gives CASSQEGQGMGTGELFF.

The V and J genes are TRBV12-3 or TRBV12-4 and TRBJ2-3; TRBD2 agrees at 9 bases. This CDR3 spans 14 amino acids. J gave up 6 bases and V 7 bases, and 8 bases lay outside the gene matches. The CDR3 region is CASKRGGALDTQYF. The CDR3 DNA reads TGTGCCAGCAAACGCGGGGGGGCCCTGGATACGCAGTATTTT.

The chain links TRBV7-8 to TRBJ1-2; D might be TRBD1 (6 bases). The V and J ends lost 8 bases and 0 bases respectively, with 16 bases between them. CDR1 SGHVS and CDR2 FQNEAQ come from the germline V gene. The CDR3 is 15 residues long. In DNA, the CDR3 is TGTGCCAGCGGATATTCGGACAGCCCTAACTATGGCTACACCTTC. Translation: CASGYSDSPNYGYTF.

This clonotype was seen a few times. The chain uses TRBV5-1 and TRBJ1-3; a possible D gene is TRBD1 (6 bases). This CDR3 spans 15 amino acids. CDR1 and CDR2 (germline): SGHRS, YFSETQ. Trimming cost V 1 base and J 4 bases, with 12 bases left between them. CDR3 nucleotide sequence: TGCGCCAGCAGCTTGTCAGGGGCGCGAGGAAACACCATATATTTT. This sequence encodes CASSLSGARGNTIYF. Filled out from reference TRBV5-1 and TRBJ1-3, the complete variable domain reads KAGVTQTPRYLIKTRGQQVTLSCSPISGHRSVSWYQQTPGQGLQFLFEYFSETQRNKGNFPGRFSGRQFSNSRSEMNVSTLELGDSALYLCASSLSGARGNTIYFGEGSWLTVV.

This clonotype was counted a few times. This chain uses TRBV5-1 with TRBJ2-2, with TRBD1 as a possible D gene (5 bases). Germline CDR1 SGHRS, CDR2 YFSETQ. The CDR3 has 14 amino acids. Trimming took 4 bases from V and 1 from J, leaving 8 bases between them. CDR3 loop: CASSEGQNTGELFF. In DNA form, the CDR3 reads TGCGCCAGCAGCGAAGGACAGAACACCGGGGAGCTGTTTTTT.

This clonotype appeared once. J is TRBJ2-3 and V is TRBV7-8; 9 bases fit TRBD2. This CDR3 spans 14 amino acids. CDR1 and CDR2 (germline): SGHVS, FQNEAQ. Unmatched junction bases numbered 5, after V lost 1 base and J lost 9 bases. This chain's CDR3 is CASSLGRGGLTQYF. DNA for the CDR3: TGTGCCAGCAGCTTAGGGCGGGGGGGGCTAACGCAGTATTTT.

This clonotype turned up a few times. The chain couples TRBV12-3 or TRBV12-4 to TRBJ2-1; D might be TRBD1 or TRBD2, each matching 5 bases. The germline V and J ends were trimmed by 5 bases and 10 bases, with 18 bases remaining between them. The CDR3 loop spans 14 amino acids. This chain's CDR3 is CASSTGTLQGEQFF. DNA of the CDR3: TGTGCCAGCAGTACCGGGACCCTTCAAGGGGAGCAGTTCTTC.

The chain couples TRBV4-3 to TRBJ1-4, with a weak D call TRBD1 (6 bases). The V gene's germline CDR1 is LGHNA and CDR2 YSLEER. This CDR3 contains 15 residues. V lost 5 bases to trimming and J lost 5 bases, with 15 bases between them. This CDR3 is CASSDPGQGNEKLFF. CDR3 bases: TGCGCCAGCAGCGATCCCGGGCAGGGGAATGAAAAACTGTTTTTT.

This clonotype turned up a few times. The rearrangement uses TRBV20-1 and TRBJ1-1, with 8 nucleotides matching TRBD1. V shed 4 bases and J 4 bases; nucleotides not matched to a gene: 17. Germline assignment: CDR1 DFQATT and CDR2 SNEGSKA (reference sequence). This CDR3 has 17 amino acids. CDR3 sequence: CSANPWTGRALGTEAFF. CDR3 bases: TGCAGTGCTAACCCGTGGACAGGGAGGGCGCTGGGCACTGAAGCTTTCTTT.

This clonotype has more than one count but fewer than ten. The chain carries TRBV15 and TRBJ2-7; D call uncertain. V lost 0 bases and J 7 bases, leaving 19 bases between the germline ends. The germline V gene encodes CDR1 LNHNV and CDR2 YYDKDF (reference sequence). This CDR3 contains 16 residues. CDR3 in DNA: TGTGCCACCAGCAGAGAGCGAGGTCCTCCCTTAGGTGAGCAGTACTTC. It yields the protein CATSRERGPPLGEQYF.

This sequence joins TRBV27 and TRBJ2-4, with a tentative D call TRBD1 (6 bases). Trimming stripped 4 bases from V and 2 bases from J, with 18 bases between. The CDR3 runs to 17 residues. Per germline, CDR1 MNHEY and CDR2 SMNVEV (reference sequence). The CDR3 DNA sequence: TGTGCCAGCAGTTCCCAACAGGGACCGGGAACCAAAAACATTCAGTACTTC. Protein sequence: CASSSQQGPGTKNIQYF.

Only one count was recorded for this clonotype. The V gene is TRBV2, the J gene TRBJ2-7; the match to TRBD2 covers 13 bases. CDR1 is SNHLY, CDR2 FYNNEI, per germline. The CDR3 extends over 13 amino acids. The V gene end was trimmed by 6 bases and the J gene end by 8 bases; junction bases not matched to a gene: 4. CDR3 nucleotide sequence: TGTGCCAGCAGGCCGGGACTAGCGGGGCAGCAGTACTTC. This sequence encodes CASRPGLAGQQYF.

V and J are TRBV20-1 and TRBJ1-5; 8 positions agree with TRBD1. CDR1 DFQATT and CDR2 SNEGSKA come from the germline V gene (reference sequence). The CDR3 runs to 14 residues. J lost 5 bases, V lost 5 bases, and 8 bases had no gene match. The CDR3 loop is CSAASGGMDQPQHF. CDR3 sequence (DNA): TGCAGTGCTGCCTCAGGGGGCATGGATCAGCCCCAGCATTTT.

The gene calls are TRBV7-2 and TRBJ2-3; TRBD2 agrees at 7 bases. V lost 5 bases, J lost 0 bases, and 8 bases stayed unmatched. Per the germline V gene, CDR1 is SGHTA and CDR2 is FQGNSA. This CDR3 has 16 residues. This CDR3 is CASSGSSGTSTDTQYF. The CDR3 region has the DNA TGTGCCAGCAGCGGTTCTAGCGGAACTAGCACAGATACGCAGTATTTT.

This CDR3 reads CASRTGQGTENTEAFF. CDR3 coding DNA: TGTGCCAGCAGGACGGGACAGGGGACAGAGAACACTGAAGCTTTCTTT. The chain carries TRBV12-3 or TRBV12-4 and TRBJ1-1; 10 bases are a match to TRBD1. CDR3 length: 16 residues. The V segment lost 6 bases and the J segment 1 base; nucleotides outside the gene matches: 8.

The gene calls are TRBV21-1 and TRBJ2-5; the D call in the table, TRBD2, was not verified against the DNA. TRBV21-1 is recorded as a pseudogene. The CDR3 covers 15 residues. The CDR3: CASSKDVRGGETQYF. The CDR3 DNA reads TGTGCCAGCAGCAAAGACGTGCGGGGTGGAGAGACCCAGTACTTC.

The CDR3 loop is CASTWGKSNQPQHF. CDR3 coding DNA: TGTGCCAGCACTTGGGGAAAGAGCAATCAGCCCCAGCATTTT. This rearrangement joins TRBV2 to TRBJ1-5; D call uncertain. Between the trimmed V and J ends, which lost 7 bases and 1 base, there was a span of 11 bases. CDR1 is SNHLY, CDR2 FYNNEI, per germline. There are 14 residues in the CDR3.

This clonotype was observed a handful of times. The chain joins TRBV12-3 or TRBV12-4 to TRBJ2-7, with 8 bases aligning to TRBD1. The junction had 9 bases not matched to a gene; V was cut back by 2 bases and J by 3 bases. The CDR3 runs 16 residues. The CDR3 DNA is TGTGCCAGCAGTTTAAAGTCCGGACAGGGTTTCTACGAGCAGTACTTC. This sequence encodes CASSLKSGQGFYEQYF.

The rearrangement joins TRBV20-1 to TRBJ2-7; 14 bases line up with TRBD2. This CDR3 is built from 15 residues. CDR1 DFQATT and CDR2 SNEGSKA come from the germline V gene (reference sequence). The V and J ends lost 0 bases and 6 bases, in that order; junction bases with no gene match: 4. The CDR3 sequence: CSARDGLAGGSEQYF. In nucleotides, the CDR3 is TGCAGTGCTAGAGATGGACTAGCGGGGGGTTCCGAGCAGTACTTC.